This entry lists 5 T cell receptor beta chains sequenced from one sample in a study of cytomegalovirus exposure and HLA in healthy donors. Primers for the PCR totalled 60 Vbeta and 13 Jbeta. The repertoire was sequenced with immunoSEQ multiplex PCR; TCRdb's copy has only in-frame clones and lacks some. The table lists 130,000 to 150,000 clones, around three quarters of them singletons. Sequencing used PBMCs. Every receptor here comes from a middle-aged woman in good health and CMV-seropositive.

V usage is TRBV19 and J usage is TRBJ1-3, with D unclear. The CDR3 has 13 residues. Germline V gives CDR1 LNHDA, CDR2 SQIVND (reference sequence). Trimming left V 7 bases short and J 0 bases short, with 7 bases between. CDR3 DNA sequence: TGTGCCAGTACCTTCCGCTCTGGAAACACCATATATTTT. This gives the protein CASTFRSGNTIYF. The variable domain in full, with the rest retrieved from reference TRBV19 and TRBJ1-3, is DGGITQSPKYLFRKEGQNVTLSCEQNLNHDAMYWYRQDPGQGLRLIYYSQIVNDFQKGDIAEGYSVSREKKESFPLTVTSAQKNPTAFYLCASTFRSGNTIYFGEGSWLTVV.

This chain joins TRBV6-1 and TRBJ2-7; TRBD1 aligns across 7 bases. CDR3 length: 16 amino acids. Germline lookup yields CDR1 MNHNS and CDR2 SASEGT. V was pared by 3 bases and J by 1 base, with 9 bases of the junction left unmatched. CDR3 sequence: CASSDPTGNISYEQYF. The CDR3 region has the DNA TGTGCCAGCAGTGATCCGACAGGGAATATTTCCTACGAGCAGTACTTC.

This clone was picked up one time. The chain is built from TRBV10-2 and TRBJ1-1, with a weak D call TRBD1 (5 bases). Germline loops: CDR1 WSHSY, CDR2 SAAADI. V was clipped by 10 bases and J by 4 bases, with 13 bases between them. There are 12 residues in the CDR3. CDR3 sequence (DNA): TGCGCCACCCAGGAGGGGTTCACTGAAGCTTTCTTT. Amino acid sequence: CATQEGFTEAFF.

This clone has just one count. The chain recombines TRBV4-2 with TRBJ2-3, with TRBD2 identical over 8 bases. Looked up from germline, CDR1 is LGHNA and CDR2 is YNFKEQ. V trimming: 4 bases; J trimming: 6 bases; junction bases outside the gene matches: 15. The CDR3 is made up of 17 amino acids. CDR3 nucleotide sequence: TGTGCCAGCAGCCCGACGCGCGGAGAAGCGGGAGTGGATACGCAGTATTTT. It is translated as CASSPTRGEAGVDTQYF.

This clone was found once. The V call is TRBV5-1, the J call TRBJ2-1; 13 bases line up with TRBD2. V trimming: 4 bases; J trimming: 4 bases; junction bases outside the gene matches: 2. CDR1 is SGHRS and CDR2 is YFSETQ in the germline V gene. The CDR3 covers 15 residues. CDR3 sequence reads: CASSTSGGVYNEQFF. The CDR3 DNA is TGCGCCAGCAGCACTAGCGGGGGGGTATACAATGAGCAGTTCTTC. The complete variable domain, with remaining parts taken from reference TRBV5-1 and TRBJ2-1, reads KAGVTQTPRYLIKTRGQQVTLSCSPISGHRSVSWYQQTPGQGLQFLFEYFSETQRNKGNFPGRFSGRQFSNSRSEMNVSTLELGDSALYLCASSTSGGVYNEQFFGPGTRLTVL.